Shown below are 9 T cell receptor beta chains from a single sample sequenced in a study of immune evolution from preneoplasia to lung adenocarcinoma. TCRdb's table, derived via immunoSEQ multiplex PCR, lists solely in-frame clones and lacks some. Seen here are 5,000 or so clones, approximately 74% observed once, and the top ten hold 6.5% to 8%. The source material was FFPE adjacent normal lung tissue. The receptors here all came from a person between 55 and 80 years old with lung adenocarcinoma.

The chain uses TRBV30 and TRBJ2-1; no reliable D call. V lost 0 bases and J lost 3, with 6 bases in between. Germline CDR1 GTSNPN, CDR2 SVGIG (reference sequence). The CDR3 contains 13 residues. The CDR3 DNA reads TGTGCCTGGAGTGTAAATGGCTACAATGAGCAGTTCTTC. Translation gives CAWSVNGYNEQFF.

V is TRBV7-6 and J is TRBJ1-4; D is unresolved. The CDR3 covers 11 residues. V was cut by 7 bases and J by 4 bases, with 4 bases left in between. The V gene's germline CDR1 is SGHVS and CDR2 FNYEAQ. The CDR3 region is CASMINEKLFF. CDR3 coding DNA: TGTGCCAGCATGATTAATGAAAAACTGTTTTTT.

The J gene is TRBJ1-1, the V gene TRBV20-1; D gene ambiguous. This CDR3 spans 11 amino acids. Trimming pared 1 base from V and 7 bases from J, leaving 7 bases between. The germline V gene has CDR1 DFQATT and CDR2 SNEGSKA (reference sequence). The CDR3 here is CSARGSLEAFF. The CDR3 DNA reads TGCAGTGCTAGAGGGAGCCTTGAAGCTTTCTTT.

The gene calls are TRBV30 and TRBJ1-2, with D possibly matching TRBD1 (5 bases). In germline, CDR1 is GTSNPN, CDR2 SVGIG (reference sequence). The CDR3 covers 13 residues. With 2 bases removed from V and 5 bases from J, the gap between germline ends came to 12 bases. This CDR3 reads CAWSLWEGYGYTF. Here the CDR3 DNA reads TGTGCCTGGAGTTTGTGGGAGGGGTATGGCTACACCTTC.

The CDR3 DNA reads TGTGCCTGGATTTCGGCAGGGGGCTCAAGAGAGACCCAGTACTTC. Translation gives CAWISAGGSRETQYF. The J gene is TRBJ2-5, the V gene TRBV30, with TRBD1 matching over 8 bases. CDR1 is GTSNPN and CDR2 is SVGIG in the germline V gene (reference sequence). With 4 bases clipped from V and 4 bases from J, the junction kept 11 bases outside the gene matches. The CDR3 runs 15 residues.

The chain joins TRBV11-2 to TRBJ1-3; 9 positions agree with TRBD1. The junction had 14 bases not matched to a gene; V was cut back by 5 bases and J by 3 bases. Germline loops: CDR1 SGHAT, CDR2 FQNNGV. The CDR3 covers 18 residues. Here the CDR3 reads CASSTDRGISVFGNTIYF. CDR3 in DNA: TGTGCCAGCAGCACGGACAGGGGAATATCGGTCTTTGGAAACACCATATATTTT.

The chain links TRBV19 to TRBJ2-1; no definite D call. The CDR3 totals 13 residues. The V gene's germline CDR1 is LNHDA and CDR2 SQIVND (reference sequence). The V gene lost 10 bases and the J gene lost 0 bases, with 10 bases spanning the gap. The CDR3 region is CATVSSSYNEQFF. The DNA of the CDR3 is TGTGCCACGGTGTCGAGCTCCTACAATGAGCAGTTCTTC.

The genes are TRBV11-1 and TRBJ2-7; D unclear. This CDR3 is built from 13 residues. CDR1 is SGHAT, CDR2 FQDESV, per germline (reference sequence). Trimming took off 1 base at V and 7 bases at J, with 11 bases between the two ends. The CDR3 bases are TGTGCCAGCAGCTTAGAAGTGGACCGGGAGCAGTACTTC. Translation gives CASSLEVDREQYF.

This clone occurred once. The chain joins TRBV29-1 to TRBJ2-1, with D unclear. The germline gives CDR1 SQVTM, CDR2 ANQGSEA. V lost 4 bases, J lost 1 base, and 5 bases lay in between. The CDR3 covers 12 residues. CDR3 in amino acids: CSVGGSYNEQFF. CDR3 DNA sequence: TGCAGCGTTGGGGGTTCCTACAATGAGCAGTTCTTC.